This T cell receptor (beta chain) was captured by sequencing in a study of T cell clonotyping in hematopoietic cell transplantation. As regards this clone: The antigen remains unidentified.

The germline V gene has CDR1 MNHEY and CDR2 SVGAGI. Deletions cut 6 bases from V and 0 bases from J, with 6 bases between. This CDR3 is 12 amino acids long. Only in-frame clones appear in the TCRdb table, and some are missing; sequencing was by immunoSEQ multiplex PCR. The table has some 30,000 clones, about 70% seen once. Findings and limits, study-wide: Pathologically expanded recipient clonotypes increased progressively from day 30 to day 180 as diversity fell. CD4 and CD8 repertoire contributions could not be separated without sorting.

Specified time point: recipient sample about 28 days before transplant, after cytoreduction. The starting material was peripheral blood mononuclear cells, obtained before stem cell transplant. The TCR originated in a man aged 45-60 years with myelodysplastic syndrome. Some clones in this sample may be carry-over from other donors' samples. The chain couples TRBV6-5 to TRBJ2-7; weak D call: TRBD1 (5 bases). CDR3 loop: CASRDTSYEQYF. The CDR3 bases are TGTGCCAGCAGGGACACCTCCTACGAGCAGTACTTC.